This is a list of T cell receptor beta chains from one sample in a study of blood T cell repertoires in COVID-19. Profiled with immunoSEQ multiplex PCR; TCRdb holds only in-frame clones, not every one. The sample includes 9,500 to 15,000 clones, 71% seen only once; the top ten take around 5.5%. Sequencing was carried out using peripheral blood. The receptors shown here come from a man aged 55 to 70 with COVID-19, enrolled during active disease. Both conserved end residues are part of each CDR3. Fields, in order: clone size, V gene, J gene, D gene, CDR3 protein, CDR3 DNA. The D gene is left open where the match is weak. For some rows the clone size is stated as once, few or many, or as a class when expanded; others skip it.

.,TRBV11-2,TRBJ2-1,TRBD1,CASRYRTGVEGEQFF,TGTGCCAGCAGGTATAGGACAGGGGTGGAGGGTGAGCAGTTCTTC
once,TRBV6-1,TRBJ2-5,.,CASSEAGVWLETQYF,TGTGCCAGCAGTGAAGCAGGGGTATGGCTGGAGACCCAGTACTTC
.,TRBV24-1,TRBJ2-2,TRBD2,CATSRLAANTGELFF,TGTGCCACCTCTCGACTAGCGGCTAACACCGGGGAGCTGTTTTTT
.,TRBV18,TRBJ2-7,TRBD1,CASSPPGQGRYEQYF,TGTGCCAGCTCACCTCCGGGACAGGGGCGCTACGAGCAGTACTTC
.,TRBV9,TRBJ2-2,TRBD2,CASSDLAGGNTGELFF,TGTGCCAGCAGCGACCTAGCGGGGGGGAACACCGGGGAGCTGTTTTTT
.,TRBV9,TRBJ1-3,TRBD1,CASSVDRAGQGLLNTIYF,TGTGCCAGCAGCGTAGACCGGGCGGGACAGGGTCTCTTGAACACCATATATTTT
.,TRBV19,TRBJ2-7,TRBD2,CATSWRGFYEQYF,TGTGCCACCTCCTGGCGGGGGTTCTACGAGCAGTACTTC
.,TRBV12-3/TRBV12-4,TRBJ1-2,.,CASSPSGAGGYTF,TGTGCCAGCAGTCCGAGCGGGGCTGGTGGCTACACCTTC
.,TRBV5-8,TRBJ1-2,TRBD1,CASSSPGTGRDYGYTF,TGTGCCAGCAGCTCCCCGGGGACAGGGAGGGACTATGGCTACACCTTC
.,TRBV29-1,TRBJ2-1,TRBD2,CSAGGLAGKGGSYNEQFF,TGCAGCGCTGGAGGTCTAGCGGGCAAGGGTGGTTCCTACAATGAGCAGTTCTTC
.,TRBV7-2,TRBJ1-2,.,CASSPGGAYGYTF,TGTGCCAGCAGCCCCGGGGGGGCCTATGGCTACACCTTC
.,TRBV28,TRBJ1-2,.,CASSLSQADANYGYTF,TGTGCCAGCAGTTTAAGTCAGGCTGACGCTAACTATGGCTACACCTTC
.,TRBV19,TRBJ1-2,TRBD1,CASRVHRDRGYGYTF,TGTGCCAGTAGGGTCCACCGGGACAGGGGCTATGGCTACACCTTC
few,TRBV15,TRBJ1-4,TRBD1,CATSRQGASNEKLFF,TGTGCCACCAGCAGACAGGGGGCGTCTAATGAAAAACTGTTTTTT
.,TRBV4-2,TRBJ2-6,.,CASSQAERGTGANVLTF,TGTGCCAGCAGCCAAGCCGAGAGGGGGACTGGGGCCAACGTCCTGACTTTC
.,TRBV5-1,TRBJ1-2,TRBD1,CASSRAGGSANYGYTF,TGCGCCAGCAGCCGGGCAGGGGGCTCAGCTAACTATGGCTACACCTTC
.,TRBV7-9,TRBJ1-5,.,CASSLDRAGNQPQHF,TGTGCCAGCAGCTTAGACAGGGCAGGAAATCAGCCCCAGCATTTT
.,TRBV4-2,TRBJ1-2,TRBD1,CASSLEDREDYGYTF,TGTGCCAGCAGCCTAGAGGACAGGGAGGACTATGGCTACACCTTC
few,TRBV2,TRBJ2-5,.,CASSEYSKQETQYF,TGTGCCAGCAGTGAGTACTCAAAACAAGAGACCCAGTACTTC
.,TRBV27,TRBJ2-4,TRBD2,CASSLWGGTSGRASIQYF,TGTGCCAGCAGTTTATGGGGGGGTACTAGCGGGAGGGCCTCCATTCAGTACTTC
.,TRBV7-3,TRBJ2-2,.,CASSLGAQFGELFF,TGTGCCAGCAGCTTGGGGGCCCAATTCGGGGAGCTGTTTTTT
.,TRBV28,TRBJ1-4,TRBD1,CASVTQRTGEKLFF,TGTGCCAGCGTGACACAGAGGACAGGCGAAAAACTGTTTTTT
few,TRBV6-5,TRBJ2-1,.,CASRPPRGRNEQFF,TGTGCCAGCAGACCCCCCAGGGGTCGGAATGAGCAGTTCTTC
.,TRBV7-3,TRBJ2-2,TRBD2,CASSLIVSGRSGTGELFF,TGTGCCAGCAGCTTAATCGTTAGCGGGAGATCGGGGACCGGGGAGCTGTTTTTT
.,TRBV4-2,TRBJ1-1,TRBD1,CASSQFPGQGMNTEAFF,TGTGCCAGCAGCCAATTTCCGGGACAGGGCATGAACACTGAAGCTTTCTTT
.,TRBV5-5,TRBJ2-7,.,CASSWGPQYTYEQYF,TGTGCCAGCAGCTGGGGCCCCCAATATACCTACGAGCAGTACTTC
few,TRBV5-6,TRBJ1-2,TRBD1,CASSLVGPGQGYGYTF,TGTGCCAGCAGCTTGGTGGGGCCGGGACAGGGCTATGGCTACACCTTC
.,TRBV29-1,TRBJ2-1,.,CSVVRRDNEQFF,TGCAGCGTGGTCCGACGGGACAATGAGCAGTTCTTC
few,TRBV6-1,TRBJ1-2,.,CASSERVRNYGYTF,TGTGCCAGCAGTGAACGGGTGCGTAACTATGGCTACACCTTC
.,TRBV12-5,TRBJ1-1,.,CASGPNNRMNTEAFF,TGTGCTAGTGGTCCCAACAACCGAATGAACACTGAAGCTTTCTTT
.,TRBV2,TRBJ2-6,.,CASSVAWVSGANVLTF,TGTGCCAGCAGCGTAGCCTGGGTATCTGGGGCCAACGTCCTGACTTTC
few,TRBV19,TRBJ1-1,.,CASKFRTATNTEAFF,TGTGCCAGTAAATTTCGAACAGCCACGAACACTGAAGCTTTCTTT
few,TRBV11-1,TRBJ2-1,.,CASSLGGYNEQFF,TGTGCCAGCAGCTTAGGAGGTTACAATGAGCAGTTCTTC
.,TRBV5-4,TRBJ2-1,TRBD1,CASSPRQGAIAPEQFF,TGTGCCAGCAGCCCTAGACAGGGGGCCATAGCCCCTGAGCAGTTCTTC
.,TRBV7-6,TRBJ2-2,.,CASSPGANVVAGELFF,TGTGCCAGCAGCCCGGGTGCTAACGTGGTGGCCGGGGAGCTGTTTTTT
.,TRBV27,TRBJ1-2,.,CASSPGGPLYGYTF,TGTGCCAGCAGCCCCGGGGGTCCCCTCTATGGCTACACCTTC
.,TRBV25-1,TRBJ1-1,TRBD1,CASSAGQGSTEAFF,TGTGCCAGCAGTGCCGGACAGGGAAGCACTGAAGCTTTCTTT
.,TRBV10-2,TRBJ2-7,.,CASSESRAAYEQYF,TGCGCCAGCAGTGAGTCCAGGGCCGCCTACGAGCAGTACTTC
.,TRBV6-5,TRBJ1-1,TRBD1,CASSGQGAGDTEAFF,TGTGCCAGCAGCGGACAGGGGGCCGGGGACACTGAAGCTTTCTTT
.,TRBV11-3,TRBJ2-1,TRBD2,CASSLETSGGYNEQFF,TGTGCCAGCAGCTTAGAAACTAGCGGGGGGTACAATGAGCAGTTCTTC
.,TRBV7-9,TRBJ2-6,TRBD1,CASSFRGQYSGANVLTF,TGTGCCAGCAGCTTTAGGGGGCAGTACTCTGGGGCCAACGTCCTGACTTTC
.,TRBV7-9,TRBJ1-2,.,CASSPSGQIYGYTF,TGTGCCAGCAGCCCGAGTGGACAAATCTATGGCTACACCTTC
.,TRBV7-2,TRBJ1-2,TRBD1,CASSLRQGDGYTF,TGTGCCAGCAGCTTACGACAGGGGGATGGCTACACCTTC
few,TRBV5-1,TRBJ2-2,TRBD2,CASSLLPSGANTGELFF,TGCGCCAGCAGCTTGTTGCCTAGCGGCGCGAACACCGGGGAGCTGTTTTTT
.,TRBV2,TRBJ1-2,.,CASNIDFGLESGYTF,TGTGCCAGCAACATCGACTTCGGACTGGAAAGTGGCTACACCTTC
few,TRBV11-2,TRBJ2-5,.,CASSSYGQPQETQYF,TGTGCCAGCAGCTCATACGGACAGCCCCAAGAGACCCAGTACTTC
.,TRBV27,TRBJ2-5,TRBD1,CASSWGTGGRETQYF,TGTGCCAGCAGTTGGGGGACAGGGGGCCGAGAGACCCAGTACTTC
medium-sized,TRBV27,TRBJ1-6,TRBD1,CASSLQGTPYNSPLHF,TGTGCCAGCAGTCTACAGGGGACTCCCTATAATTCACCCCTCCACTTT
.,TRBV19,TRBJ1-6,.,CASSIGQAGNSPLHF,TGTGCCAGTAGTATTGGGCAGGCTGGTAATTCACCCCTCCACTTT
.,TRBV25-1,TRBJ1-2,TRBD1,CGQGNYGYTF,TGCGGACAGGGAAACTATGGCTACACCTTC
.,TRBV27,TRBJ2-6,.,CASSLGGGNRVGANVLTF,TGTGCCAGCAGTTTGGGTGGGGGAAACAGGGTAGGGGCCAACGTCCTGACTTTC
.,TRBV6-5,TRBJ1-5,.,CASSPGLTENQPQHF,TGTGCCAGCAGTCCCGGTCTGACAGAGAATCAGCCCCAGCATTTT
.,TRBV27,TRBJ1-2,.,CASSLSGREGGKRYGYTF,TGTGCCAGCAGTTTATCAGGCCGTGAGGGGGGGAAGAGGTATGGCTACACCTTC
medium-sized,TRBV27,TRBJ1-5,.,CASSLSRDQPQHF,TGTGCCAGCAGTTTATCACGCGATCAGCCCCAGCATTTT
.,TRBV5-5,TRBJ2-2,TRBD1,CASSWTGSDSGELFF,TGTGCCAGCAGCTGGACAGGGTCTGATTCCGGGGAGCTGTTTTTT
.,TRBV6-5,TRBJ2-2,TRBD2,CASRPGGVIGGELFF,TGTGCCAGCAGGCCCGGGGGGGTGATTGGCGGGGAGCTGTTTTTT
.,TRBV9,TRBJ2-3,TRBD2,CASSVASGTDTQYF,TGTGCCAGCAGCGTAGCTAGCGGGACAGATACGCAGTATTTT
.,TRBV6-2/TRBV6-3,TRBJ2-2,TRBD2,CASSYPSGNTGELFF,TGTGCCAGCAGTTACCCTAGCGGGAACACCGGGGAGCTGTTTTTT
.,TRBV27,TRBJ1-1,.,CASSFEGPNTEAFF,TGTGCCAGCAGTTTTGAGGGCCCGAACACTGAAGCTTTCTTT
once,TRBV18,TRBJ1-4,.,CASSNGQGLNEKLFF,TGTGCCAGCTCAAATGGTCAGGGACTTAATGAAAAACTGTTTTTT